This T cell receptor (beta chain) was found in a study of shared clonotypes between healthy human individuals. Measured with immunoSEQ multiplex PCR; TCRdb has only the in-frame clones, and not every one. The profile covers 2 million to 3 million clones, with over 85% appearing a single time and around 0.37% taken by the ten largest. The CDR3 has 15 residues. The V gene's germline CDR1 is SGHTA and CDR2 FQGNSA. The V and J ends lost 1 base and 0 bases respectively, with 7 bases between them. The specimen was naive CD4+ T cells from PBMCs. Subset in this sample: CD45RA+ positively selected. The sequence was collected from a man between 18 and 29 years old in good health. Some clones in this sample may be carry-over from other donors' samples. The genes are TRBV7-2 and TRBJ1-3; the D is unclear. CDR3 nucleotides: TGTGCCAGCAGCTTAGGCTGGGCCTCTGGAAACACCATATATTTT. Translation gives CASSLGWASGNTIYF.